A single sample is the source of the 18 T cell receptor beta chains below, sequenced in a study of shared clonotypes between healthy human individuals. The data were produced by immunoSEQ multiplex PCR, yet TCRdb's version contains in-frame clones alone and is incomplete. This sample has some 2,400,000 clones, with 90% to 96% found just once. Sequenced material: naive CD4+ T cells sorted from blood. Specified subset: CD45RA+ positively selected. These receptors all come from a man between 18 and 29 years old in good health.

This chain uses TRBV11-2 with TRBJ2-6; 7 bases fit TRBD2. This CDR3 comprises 17 residues. V lost 7 bases, J lost 0 bases, and 9 bases stayed unmatched. Per the germline V gene, CDR1 is SGHAT and CDR2 is FQNNGV. The CDR3 loop reads CASKAGDVVSGANVLTF. The CDR3 DNA reads TGTGCCAGCAAGGCGGGGGACGTGGTCTCTGGGGCCAACGTCCTGACTTTC.

The V gene is TRBV5-3, the J gene TRBJ1-1; D call uncertain. TRBV5-3 is sorted into the ORF group, with uncertain function. CDR3 length: 12 residues. Trimming removed 9 bases from V and 0 bases from J, with 9 bases in between. The CDR3 loop is CATPKLNTEAFF. In nucleotides, the CDR3 is TGTGCCACGCCGAAATTGAACACTGAAGCTTTCTTT.

The CDR3 DNA sequence: TGTGCCAGCAGCCAAGGAGTACAGGGGAGTGTACCCCTCCACTTT. It encodes CASSQGVQGSVPLHF. This chain connects TRBV14 to TRBJ1-6; 7 nucleotides line up with TRBD1. Germline trimming cut 1 base from V and 12 bases from J; bases unmatched to any gene: 9. This CDR3 spans 15 amino acids. The V gene's germline CDR1 is SGHDN and CDR2 FVKESK.

The chain uses TRBV7-9 and TRBJ2-5; possible D gene TRBD2, 5 bases. CDR3 size: 15 residues. The V gene's germline CDR1 is SEHNR and CDR2 FQNEAQ (reference sequence). Trimming left V 1 base short and J 2 bases short, with 11 bases between. CDR3 sequence: CASSLVLRGQETQYF. CDR3 bases: TGTGCCAGCAGCTTAGTTCTACGGGGACAAGAGACCCAGTACTTC.

The V gene is TRBV9, the J gene TRBJ2-3, with 7 bases fitting TRBD1. Germline V gene sequence: CDR1 SGDLS, CDR2 YYNGEE. Germline trimming cut 4 bases from V and 0 bases from J; bases unmatched to any gene: 8. This CDR3 is built from 16 residues. The CDR3 coding sequence is TGTGCCAGCAGCACTCACAGGGGCTCCAGCACAGATACGCAGTATTTT. This translates into CASSTHRGSSTDTQYF.

The rearrangement uses TRBV30 and TRBJ2-7; unclear D gene. Trimming pared 6 bases from V and 4 bases from J, leaving 10 bases between. CDR3 size: 11 residues. Germline lookup yields CDR1 GTSNPN and CDR2 SVGIG (reference sequence). The CDR3, as DNA: TGTGCCTGCCAGATGACATACGAGCAGTACTTC. It specifies CACQMTYEQYF. The whole variable domain, remainder taken from reference TRBV30 and TRBJ2-7, is SQTIHQWPATLVQPVGSPLSLECTVEGTSNPNLYWYRQAAGRGLQLLFYSVGIGQISSEVPQNLSASRPQDRQFILSSKKLLLSDSGFYLCACQMTYEQYFGPGTRLTVT.

For this clone: Other DNA sequences within the sample encode an identical CDR3. V is TRBV28 and J is TRBJ1-5, with D tentatively TRBD1 (6 bases). The germline gives CDR1 MDHEN, CDR2 SYDVKM. V lost 5 bases and J lost 4, with 12 bases in between. The length of the CDR3 is 14 residues. In nucleotides, the CDR3 is TGTGCCAGCAGTCTCGGGGGGCGAAATCAGCCCCAGCATTTT. Translated, it gives CASSLGGRNQPQHF.

V is TRBV25-1 and J is TRBJ2-3; 11 bases are a match to TRBD2. J gave up 4 bases and V 2 bases, and 2 bases lay outside the gene matches. The CDR3 is 15 amino acids. The germline V gene has CDR1 MGHDK and CDR2 SYGVNS. CDR3 loop: CASSEASGRSDTQYF. The CDR3 DNA reads as TGTGCCAGCAGTGAAGCTAGCGGGAGGTCAGATACGCAGTATTTT.

The chain recombines TRBV28 with TRBJ2-4; D may be TRBD1 (5 bases). This CDR3 is 17 amino acids long. Germline V gene data show CDR1 as MDHEN and CDR2 as SYDVKM. V gave up 3 bases and J gave up 0 bases, with 15 bases separating them. The CDR3 region has the DNA TGTGCCAGCAGTTTGGGTTTAACAGGCCTAGCCAAAAACATTCAGTACTTC. Translation gives CASSLGLTGLAKNIQYF.

This rearrangement joins TRBV28 to TRBJ2-5; D may be TRBD2 (7 bases). Trimming took off 8 bases at V and 4 bases at J, with 8 bases between the two ends. CDR3 length: 11 residues. Per the germline V gene, CDR1 is MDHEN and CDR2 is SYDVKM. The CDR3: CASGGAETQYF. CDR3 nucleotide sequence: TGTGCCAGCGGGGGGGCAGAGACCCAGTACTTC.

This chain links TRBV6-6 with TRBJ1-3, with no clear D. The CDR3 contains 16 residues. Germline V lookup: CDR1 MNHNY, CDR2 SVGAGI (reference sequence). V dropped 0 bases and J dropped 4 bases, with 13 bases sitting between them. The CDR3 here is CASSYSPVLRGNTIYF. The DNA of the CDR3 is TGTGCCAGCAGTTACTCGCCAGTGCTGAGGGGAAACACCATATATTTT.

This clone was observed a single time. This rearrangement joins TRBV2 to TRBJ1-1; D ambiguous. CDR3 length equals 11 residues. Germline V gene sequence: CDR1 SNHLY, CDR2 FYNNEI. The ends were cut back, 8 bases at V and 4 bases at J, with 8 bases in the middle. The CDR3 region has the DNA TGTGCCAGCTCAAGGGCCACTGAAGCTTTCTTT. Translated, it gives CASSRATEAFF.

This clone showed up just once. This may be a read error: a much more frequent sequence differs by one nucleotide. Different DNA sequences within this sample yield the same CDR3. The V gene is TRBV5-1, the J gene TRBJ2-5, with D hard to call. V dropped 4 bases and J dropped 2 bases, with 3 bases sitting between them. CDR1 is SGHRS and CDR2 is YFSETQ in the germline V gene. There are 11 residues in the CDR3. CDR3 loop: CASSVQETQYF. In DNA, the CDR3 is TGCGCCAGCAGCGTTCAAGAGACCCAGTACTTC.

In its sample, this clone was seen once. The chain has TRBV6-1 and TRBJ2-2, with D tentatively TRBD1 or TRBD2 (6 bases each). CDR1 MNHNS and CDR2 SASEGT come from the germline V gene. The ends were cut back, 4 bases at V and 5 bases at J, with 14 bases in the middle. This CDR3 spans 15 amino acids. In DNA form, the CDR3 reads TGTGCCAGCAGTGTTCGGGGGCCCCAAACCGGGGAGCTGTTTTTT. Its translation: CASSVRGPQTGELFF.

The chain has TRBV5-8 and TRBJ2-3, with D hard to call. This CDR3 is 15 amino acids long. CDR1 is SGHTS, CDR2 YDEGEE, per germline. The V and J ends lost 0 bases and 0 bases respectively, with 8 bases between them. The CDR3 sequence is CASSLGGSSTDTQYF. CDR3 DNA sequence: TGTGCCAGCAGCTTGGGGGGATCTAGCACAGATACGCAGTATTTT. The variable domain in full, completed from reference TRBV5-8 and TRBJ2-3, reads EAGVTQSPTHLIKTRGQQATLRCSPISGHTSVYWYQQALGLGLQFLLWYDEGEERNRGNFPPRFSGRQFPNYSSELNVNALELEDSALYLCASSLGGSSTDTQYFGPGTRLTVL.

The chain uses TRBV5-8 and TRBJ1-1, with D uncertain. V was cut by 0 bases and J by 2 bases, with 11 bases left in between. The CDR3 extends over 15 amino acids. Germline V gene data show CDR1 as SGHTS and CDR2 as YDEGEE. In nucleotides, the CDR3 is TGTGCCAGCAGCTTGGCAGGCCAACTTAACACTGAAGCTTTCTTT. Its protein product is CASSLAGQLNTEAFF.

This CDR3 is CASSQGTGINQPQHF. CDR3 DNA sequence: TGTGCCAGCAGCCAGGGGACAGGGATCAATCAGCCCCAGCATTTT. V gene TRBV7-6 combines with J gene TRBJ1-5; 9 nucleotides line up with TRBD1. With V trimmed by 5 bases and J by 3 bases, 5 bases remained unmatched. Germline values: CDR1 SGHVS, CDR2 FNYEAQ. This CDR3 has 15 amino acids.

CDR3 amino acids: CASSLARRGTANQPQHF. For the CDR3, the DNA is TGTGCCAGCAGCTTAGCAAGAAGGGGGACAGCCAATCAGCCCCAGCATTTT. The V and J genes are TRBV7-2 and TRBJ1-5; TRBD1 matches at 7 bases. The CDR3 runs 17 residues. Germline lookup yields CDR1 SGHTA and CDR2 FQGNSA. V shed 0 bases and J 3 bases; nucleotides not matched to a gene: 8. Filled out from reference TRBV7-2 and TRBJ1-5, the complete variable domain reads GAGVSQSPSNKVTEKGKDVELRCDPISGHTALYWYRQSLGQGLEFLIYFQGNSAPDKSGLPSDRFSAERTGGSVSTLTIQRTQQEDSAVYLCASSLARRGTANQPQHFGDGTRLSIL.